A single T cell receptor beta chain is shown here with its context. Unmatched junction bases numbered 6, after V lost 4 bases and J lost 4 bases. The CDR3 extends over 16 amino acids. Per the germline V gene, CDR1 is KGHDR and CDR2 is SFDVKD. This sample is part of a study of blood T cell repertoires in COVID-19. Assay: immunoSEQ multiplex PCR; the TCRdb copy retains only in-frame clones and omits some. This table holds about 200,000 clones, about four fifths found once. Cohort assignment relied on participant-reported clinical history. Sequenced input: PBMCs or T cells enriched from blood (not recorded which). V is TRBV24-1 and J is TRBJ2-1; the match to TRBD1 covers 10 bases. This TCR was recovered from a man aged 40-49 years who had recovered from COVID-19. Here the CDR3 DNA reads TGTGCCACCAGTGACCCCGGGACAGGGGCGTACAATGAGCAGTTCTTC. Translated: CATSDPGTGAYNEQFF.